This note documents a single TCR beta chain sequence. Its antigen is unidentified. The data belong to a study of T cell repertoires in cytomegalovirus infection. Study at large: Both a matching HLA type and CMV infection were indicated by public TCR beta signatures.

Study observations and caveats: CMV-specific TCR beta clonotypes restricted by HLA-C were the ones dominating the ex vivo response.

MiXCR, run by TCRdb on the reads, gives a single entry per CDR3 protein. There are around 740,000 distinct CDR3 sequences in the sample; roughly a third occur only once, and 2.5% to 3.5% lies in the top ten. Germline V gene sequence: CDR1 MNHNY, CDR2 SVGAGI (reference sequence). Trimming at V came to 2 bases and at J to 9 bases, leaving 8 bases not matched to a gene. This CDR3 spans 14 amino acids. Specimen: PBMCs. The chain carries TRBV6-6 and TRBJ2-7; 9 nucleotides match TRBD1. The source of this sequence is a human donor in good health (CMV status not recorded). Some clones in this sample may be carry-over from other donors' samples. The CDR3 nucleotides read TGTGCCAGCAGTTACCGAGGACAGGGGAAAGTGCAGTACTTC. Translating gives CASSYRGQGKVQYF.